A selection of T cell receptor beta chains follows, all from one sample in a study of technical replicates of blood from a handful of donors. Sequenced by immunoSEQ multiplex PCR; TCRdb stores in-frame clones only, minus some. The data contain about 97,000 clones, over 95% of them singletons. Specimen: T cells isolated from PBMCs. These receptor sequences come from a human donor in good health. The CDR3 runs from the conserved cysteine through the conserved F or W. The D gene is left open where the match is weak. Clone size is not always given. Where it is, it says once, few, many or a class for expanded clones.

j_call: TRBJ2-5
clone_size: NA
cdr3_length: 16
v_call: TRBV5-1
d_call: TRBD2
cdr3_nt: TGCGCCAGCAAACAGATAGCGGGAACCGTGGAAGAGACCCAGTACTTC
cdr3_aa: CASKQIAGTVEETQYF

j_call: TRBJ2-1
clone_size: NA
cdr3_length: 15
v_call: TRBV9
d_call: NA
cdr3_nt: TGTGCCAGCAGCGTAGGGAGTCGGCTGAGGAATGAGCAGTTCTTC
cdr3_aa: CASSVGSRLRNEQFF

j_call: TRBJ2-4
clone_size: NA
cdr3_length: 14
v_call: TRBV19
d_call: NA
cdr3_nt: TGTGCCAGTAGTGCTGACAGGGCCAAAAACATTCAGTACTTC
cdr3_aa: CASSADRAKNIQYF

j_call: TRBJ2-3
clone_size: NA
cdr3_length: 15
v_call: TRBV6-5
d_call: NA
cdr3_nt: TGTGCCAGCAGGCCAGGGGGGCAGGGGACAGATACGCAGTATTTT
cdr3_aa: CASRPGGQGTDTQYF

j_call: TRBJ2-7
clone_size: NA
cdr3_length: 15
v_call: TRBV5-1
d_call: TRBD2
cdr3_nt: TGCGCCAGCGGTCGGACTAGCGGGAGTAGGGACGAGCAGTACTTC
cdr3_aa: CASGRTSGSRDEQYF

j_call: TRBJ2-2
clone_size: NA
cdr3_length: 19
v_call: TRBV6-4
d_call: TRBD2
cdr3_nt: TGTGCCAGCAGTCCGGGACTAGCGGGGGGCCACACGAACACCGGGGAGCTGTTTTTT
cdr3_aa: CASSPGLAGGHTNTGELFF

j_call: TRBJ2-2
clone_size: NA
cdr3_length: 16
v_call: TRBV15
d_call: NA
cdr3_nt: TGTGCCACCAGCTCCAAGACAGGACGATACACCGGGGAGCTGTTTTTT
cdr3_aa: CATSSKTGRYTGELFF

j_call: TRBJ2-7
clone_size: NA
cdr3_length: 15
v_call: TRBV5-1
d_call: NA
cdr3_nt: TGCGCCAGCAGCTTCGGTAGCACGAATGCCTACGAGCAGTACTTC
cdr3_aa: CASSFGSTNAYEQYF

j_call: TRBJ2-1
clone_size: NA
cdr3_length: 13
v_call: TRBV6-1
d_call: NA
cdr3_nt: TGTGCCAGTAGCGGCTTTCAGGGCTCAACTGAGTTCTTC
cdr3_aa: CASSGFQGSTEFF

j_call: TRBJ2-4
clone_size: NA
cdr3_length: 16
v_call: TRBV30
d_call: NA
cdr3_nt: TGTGCCTGGAGTGTACGTATGATTGGGGGGAAAAACATTCAGTACTTC
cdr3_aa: CAWSVRMIGGKNIQYF

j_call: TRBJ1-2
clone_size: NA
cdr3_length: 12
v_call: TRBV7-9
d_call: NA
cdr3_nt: TGTGCCAGCAGCTTAGTGCAGGGTGGCTACACCTTC
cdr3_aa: CASSLVQGGYTF

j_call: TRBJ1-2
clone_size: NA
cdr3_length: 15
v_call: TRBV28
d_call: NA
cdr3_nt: TGTGCCAGCAGCCAAACTGTAGTAGCTAACTATGGCTACACCTTC
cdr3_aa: CASSQTVVANYGYTF

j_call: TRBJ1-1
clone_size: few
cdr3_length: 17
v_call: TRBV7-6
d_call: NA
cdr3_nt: TGTGCCAGCAGCTTAGTGAGAGCAGGGCCAATGAACACTGAAGCTTTCTTT
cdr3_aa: CASSLVRAGPMNTEAFF

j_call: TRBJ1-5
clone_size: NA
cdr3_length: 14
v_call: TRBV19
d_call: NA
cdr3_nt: TGTGCCAGTAGTATAGACTATAGCAATCAGCCCCAGCATTTT
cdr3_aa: CASSIDYSNQPQHF

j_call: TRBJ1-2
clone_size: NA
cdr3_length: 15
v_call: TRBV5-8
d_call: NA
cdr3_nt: TGTGCCAGCAGCTTGGAAGTCAGGGCAGGCTATGGCTACACCTTC
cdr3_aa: CASSLEVRAGYGYTF

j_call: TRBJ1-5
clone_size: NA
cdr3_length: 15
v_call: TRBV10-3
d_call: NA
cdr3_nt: TGTGCCATCAGTCCACAGGGAATTGGCAATCAGCCCCAGCATTTT
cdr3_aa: CAISPQGIGNQPQHF

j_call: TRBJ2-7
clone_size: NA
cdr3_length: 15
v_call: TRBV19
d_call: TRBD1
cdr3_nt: TGTGCCAGTAGCCTACCCCCGGGACAGGGCTACGAGCAGTACTTC
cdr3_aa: CASSLPPGQGYEQYF

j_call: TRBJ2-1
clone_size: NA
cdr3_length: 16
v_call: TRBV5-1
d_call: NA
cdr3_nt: TGCGCCAGCAGCTTGGAACTGACAGCTAACTACAATGAGCAGTTCTTC
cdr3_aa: CASSLELTANYNEQFF

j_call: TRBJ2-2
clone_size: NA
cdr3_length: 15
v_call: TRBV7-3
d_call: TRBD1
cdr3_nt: TGTGCCAGCAGCTCTGGACAGGAAGGCACCGGGGAGCTGTTTTTT
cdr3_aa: CASSSGQEGTGELFF

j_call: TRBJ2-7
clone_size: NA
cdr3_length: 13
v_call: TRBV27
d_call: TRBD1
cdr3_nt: TGTGCCAGCTCCGGGACAGGGCCCTACGAGCAGTACTTC
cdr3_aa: CASSGTGPYEQYF

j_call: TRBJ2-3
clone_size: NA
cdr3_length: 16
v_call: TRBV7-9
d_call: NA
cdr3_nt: TGTGCCAGCAGCCCTACGGGGGTTCTCCGCACAGATACGCAGTATTTT
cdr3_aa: CASSPTGVLRTDTQYF

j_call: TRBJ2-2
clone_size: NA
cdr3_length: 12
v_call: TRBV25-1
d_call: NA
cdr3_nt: TGTGCCAGCCAACAGGAAACCGGGGAGCTGTTTTTT
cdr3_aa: CASQQETGELFF

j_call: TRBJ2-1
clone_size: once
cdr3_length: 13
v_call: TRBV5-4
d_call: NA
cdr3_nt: TGTGCCAGCAGCTCTCTAACCTACAATGAGCAGTTCTTC
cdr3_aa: CASSSLTYNEQFF

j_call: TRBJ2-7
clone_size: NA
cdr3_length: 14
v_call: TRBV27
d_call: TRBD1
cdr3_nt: TGTGCCAGCAAAGAAGGACAGGGGCGTTACGAGCAGTACTTC
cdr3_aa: CASKEGQGRYEQYF

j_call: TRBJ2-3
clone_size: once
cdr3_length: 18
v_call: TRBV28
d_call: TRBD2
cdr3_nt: TGTGCCAGCAGTCCAGCCGGGACTAGCGGGCTGAGCACAGATACGCAGTATTTT
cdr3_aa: CASSPAGTSGLSTDTQYF

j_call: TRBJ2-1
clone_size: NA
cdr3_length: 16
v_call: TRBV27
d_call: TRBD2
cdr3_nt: TGTGCCAGCAGTGACCCTAGCGGGAGGGCTATCAATGAGCAGTTCTTC
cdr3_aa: CASSDPSGRAINEQFF

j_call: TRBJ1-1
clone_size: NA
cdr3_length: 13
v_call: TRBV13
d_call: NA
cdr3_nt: TGTGCCAGCAGCCCTTCTATGAACACTGAAGCTTTCTTT
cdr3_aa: CASSPSMNTEAFF

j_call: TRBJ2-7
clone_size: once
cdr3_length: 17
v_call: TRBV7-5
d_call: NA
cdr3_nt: TGTGTCAGAAGCCCCCTACTTTGGGGGAGGGATCCCTACGAGCAGTACTTC
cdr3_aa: CVRSPLLWGRDPYEQYF

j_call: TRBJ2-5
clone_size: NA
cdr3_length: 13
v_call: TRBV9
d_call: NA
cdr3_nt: TGTGCCAGCAGCGACTACAGGGAGGGGACCCAGTACTTC
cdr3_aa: CASSDYREGTQYF

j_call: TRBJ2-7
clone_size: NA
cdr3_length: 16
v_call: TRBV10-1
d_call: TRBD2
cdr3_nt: TGCGCCAGCAGTGATCCCCAGCGGGGGGTTCCCTACGAGCAGTACTTC
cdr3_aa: CASSDPQRGVPYEQYF

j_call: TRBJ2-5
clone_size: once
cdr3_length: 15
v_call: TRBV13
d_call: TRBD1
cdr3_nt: TGTGCCAGCAGCCCGCTGGGGACAGCCGAAGAGACCCAGTACTTC
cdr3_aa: CASSPLGTAEETQYF

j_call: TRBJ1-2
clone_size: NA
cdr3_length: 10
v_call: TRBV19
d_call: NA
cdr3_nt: TGTGCCAGTAGTGGCCATGGCTACACCTTC
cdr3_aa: CASSGHGYTF

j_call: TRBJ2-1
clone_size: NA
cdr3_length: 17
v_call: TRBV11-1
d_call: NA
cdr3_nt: TGTGCCAGCAGCTCCCCGGCTGGCCGGGTCCAGTACAATGAGCAGTTCTTC
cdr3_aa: CASSSPAGRVQYNEQFF

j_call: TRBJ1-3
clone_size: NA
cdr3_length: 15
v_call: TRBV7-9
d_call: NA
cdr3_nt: TGTGCCAGCCCATCACAGGGAGCAACTGGAAACACCATATATTTT
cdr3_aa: CASPSQGATGNTIYF

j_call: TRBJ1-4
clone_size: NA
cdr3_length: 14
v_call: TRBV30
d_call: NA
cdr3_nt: TGTGCCTGGAGTCGTAGAACAGGGAGCGAAAAACTGTTTTTT
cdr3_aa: CAWSRRTGSEKLFF

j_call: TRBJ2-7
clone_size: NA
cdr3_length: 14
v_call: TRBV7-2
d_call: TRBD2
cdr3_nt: TGTGCCAGCAGCTTAACTAGCGGGACCTACGAGCAGTACTTC
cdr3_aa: CASSLTSGTYEQYF

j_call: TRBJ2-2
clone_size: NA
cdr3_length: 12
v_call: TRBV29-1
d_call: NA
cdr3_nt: TGCAGCGTTGTAAGGGGCACCGGGGAGCTGTTTTTT
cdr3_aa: CSVVRGTGELFF

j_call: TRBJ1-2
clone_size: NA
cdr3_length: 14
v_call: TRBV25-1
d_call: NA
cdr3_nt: TGTGCCAGCAGTGAACTGTTAGATAACTATGGCTACACCTTC
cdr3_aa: CASSELLDNYGYTF

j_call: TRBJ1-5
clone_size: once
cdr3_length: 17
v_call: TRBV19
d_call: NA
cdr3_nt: TGTGCCAGTAGTACCCTAAGTTCGGTCAGGGGCAATCAGCCCCAGCATTTT
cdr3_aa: CASSTLSSVRGNQPQHF

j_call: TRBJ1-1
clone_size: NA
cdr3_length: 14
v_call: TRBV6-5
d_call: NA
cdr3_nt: TGTGCCAGCAGGCCAGGGACTAGGGACACTGAAGCTTTCTTT
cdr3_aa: CASRPGTRDTEAFF

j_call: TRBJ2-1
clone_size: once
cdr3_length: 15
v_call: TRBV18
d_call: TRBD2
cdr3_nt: TGTGCCAGCTCACCGCCGGGGGGGACTAAGGATGAGCAGTTCTTC
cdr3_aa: CASSPPGGTKDEQFF

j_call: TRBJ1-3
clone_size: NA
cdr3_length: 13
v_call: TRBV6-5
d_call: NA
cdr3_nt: TGTGCCAGCAGCTCGGTGGCTGGAAACACCATATATTTT
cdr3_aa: CASSSVAGNTIYF

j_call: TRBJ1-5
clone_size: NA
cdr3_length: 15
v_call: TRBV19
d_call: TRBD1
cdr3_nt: TGTGCCAGTAGTCCAGGACAGGGACGTAATCAGCCCCAGCATTTT
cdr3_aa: CASSPGQGRNQPQHF

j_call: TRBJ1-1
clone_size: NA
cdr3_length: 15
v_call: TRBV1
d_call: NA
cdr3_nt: TGCACCAGCAGCCAAGAAGTGAAGAGGAACACTGAAGCTTTCTTT
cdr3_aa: CTSSQEVKRNTEAFF

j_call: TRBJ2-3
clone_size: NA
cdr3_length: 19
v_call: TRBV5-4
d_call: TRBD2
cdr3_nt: TGTGCCAGCAGCCCCGAAATTGCGACTAGCGGAGAGTACACAGATACGCAGTATTTT
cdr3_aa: CASSPEIATSGEYTDTQYF

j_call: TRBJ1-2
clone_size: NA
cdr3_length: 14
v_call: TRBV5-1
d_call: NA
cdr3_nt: TGCGCCAGCAGCCCCCGGGTTGTTTCTATGGAGTGCACCTTC
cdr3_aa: CASSPRVVSMECTF

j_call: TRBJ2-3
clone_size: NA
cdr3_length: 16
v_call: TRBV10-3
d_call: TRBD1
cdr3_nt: TGTGCCATCAGTGATCGCGACTATACTCCGGGACAGGACAAGTATTTT
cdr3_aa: CAISDRDYTPGQDKYF

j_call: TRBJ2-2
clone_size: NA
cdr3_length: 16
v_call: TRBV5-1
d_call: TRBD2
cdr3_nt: TGCGCCAGCAGCATTGGACTAGATCAAGGTACCGGGGAGCTGTTTTTT
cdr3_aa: CASSIGLDQGTGELFF

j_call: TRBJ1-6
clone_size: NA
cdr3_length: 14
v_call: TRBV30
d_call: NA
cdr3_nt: TGTGCCTGGACGGGTAACGTAGATAATTCACCCCTCCACTTT
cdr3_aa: CAWTGNVDNSPLHF

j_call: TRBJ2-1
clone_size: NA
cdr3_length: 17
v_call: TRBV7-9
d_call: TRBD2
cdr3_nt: TGTGCCAGCAGCTTAACGGTCTTAGCGGGAGGTAGGAATGAGCAGTTCTTC
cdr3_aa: CASSLTVLAGGRNEQFF

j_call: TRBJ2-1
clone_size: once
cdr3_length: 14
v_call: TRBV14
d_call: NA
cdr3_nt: TGTGCCAGCAGCCAAGAATCCCTATACAATGAGCAGTTCTTC
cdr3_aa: CASSQESLYNEQFF

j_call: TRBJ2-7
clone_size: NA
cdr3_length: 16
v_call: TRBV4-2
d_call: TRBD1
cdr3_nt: TGTGCCAGCAGCCATTCCGGGACAGGGCTTTCCTACGAGCAGTACTTC
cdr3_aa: CASSHSGTGLSYEQYF

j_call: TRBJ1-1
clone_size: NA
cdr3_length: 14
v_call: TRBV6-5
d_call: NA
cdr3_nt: TGTGCCAGCAGTTACCGTGGTCGGGGTGCTGAAGCTTTCTTT
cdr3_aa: CASSYRGRGAEAFF

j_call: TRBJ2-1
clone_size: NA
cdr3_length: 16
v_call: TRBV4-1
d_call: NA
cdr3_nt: TGCGCCAGCAGCCAAGAAGGACGGGGTTCCTACAATGAGCAGTTCTTC
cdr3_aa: CASSQEGRGSYNEQFF

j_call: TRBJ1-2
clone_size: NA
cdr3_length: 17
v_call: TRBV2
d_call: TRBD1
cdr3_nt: TGTGCCAGCAGTGGGCTGGGACAGGCCTCTTCGGGCTATGGCTACACCTTC
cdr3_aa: CASSGLGQASSGYGYTF